A selection of T cell receptor beta chains follows, all from one sample in a study of blood T cell repertoires in COVID-19. The table came from immunoSEQ multiplex PCR; TCRdb's copy has only in-frame clones and leaves some out. Of under 150,000 clones in the sample, around 84% were seen once. The sample consisted of peripheral blood. Every receptor here comes from a human donor in a cohort sampled during active COVID-19. CDR3s leave out the opening cysteine and the closing phenylalanine or tryptophan.

ASSWYRGTEAF	TRBV5-1	TRBJ1-1
ASSRTFSGNTIY	TRBV6-2/TRBV6-3	TRBJ1-3
ATSDAGTGAVWPQH	TRBV24-1	TRBJ1-5
ASSLLGSHDTIY	TRBV6-2/TRBV6-3	TRBJ1-3
ASSWAPLTSASTDTQY	TRBV5-1	TRBJ2-3
ATSRDTGGGQPQH	TRBV15	TRBJ1-5
ASSSSGGESYNEQF	TRBV5-6	TRBJ2-1
ASRRRDLITGANVLT	TRBV28	TRBJ2-6
ASSLGLTAGSTDTQY	TRBV28	TRBJ2-3
ASSLTGENQPQH	TRBV6-5	TRBJ1-5
ASSFPGQGNGNTIY	TRBV28	TRBJ1-3
ASRRTGRGYEQY	TRBV10-2	TRBJ2-7
ASTVGAVGELF	TRBV19	TRBJ2-2
ASSLSGGDTQY	TRBV5-1	TRBJ2-3
ASSFISYNSPLH	TRBV27	TRBJ1-6
ASSSGQNSNQPQH	TRBV7-8	TRBJ1-5
ASTRTGDTEPQH	TRBV19	TRBJ1-5
ASSWGGQENSPLH	TRBV6-6	TRBJ1-6
ASSYGQANNYGYT	TRBV6-5	TRBJ1-2
ASRPGQVSAGELF	TRBV27	TRBJ2-2
ASNPTGINEKLF	TRBV19	TRBJ1-4
ASSEGTGFENQPQH	TRBV25-1	TRBJ1-5